What follows are 17 T cell receptor beta chains derived from one specimen sequenced in a study of brain T cells in children with intractable seizures listed by TCRdb under 2021. The time point label, read with the paper, signifies: blood from clinic visit 5 months post-surgery; TSC patient then seizure free. The method was the immunoSEQ multiplex PCR assay. Entries here come from immuneACCESS through TCRdb and include only in-frame sequences with V and J called. Some clones fail to appear in such tables; in the studies checked, an unresolved V gene covers under half of the shortfall, and the cause of the remainder is unknown. The sample table records approximately 330,000 clones; over 90% of these occur just once. 5.7% of the sample is taken by the ten largest. Sequencing was performed on peripheral blood, taken 4 to 5 months after surgery. Receptors originate from a boy under three years old with tuberous sclerosis and intractable seizures.

This chain uses TRBV5-1 with TRBJ2-1, with D perhaps given as TRBD1 or TRBD2 (5 bases each). V was clipped by 4 bases and J by 6 bases, with 14 bases between them. Germline V lookup: CDR1 SGHRS, CDR2 YFSETQ. The CDR3 covers 14 residues. As DNA, the CDR3 is TGCGCCAGCAGCCCCCGGGACGGAGGCAATGAGCAGTTCTTC. The encoded protein is CASSPRDGGNEQFF.

The chain employs TRBV16 and TRBJ2-1, with no clear D. The CDR3 sequence is 16 residues long. Trimming left V 0 bases short and J 0 bases short, with 9 bases between. Per germline, CDR1 KGHSY and CDR2 FQNENV. CDR3 loop: CASSQSAESSYNEQFF. CDR3 nucleotide sequence: TGTGCCAGCAGCCAATCCGCGGAGAGCTCCTACAATGAGCAGTTCTTC.

The chain couples TRBV14 to TRBJ2-7, with 11 bases matching TRBD2. Germline V lookup: CDR1 SGHDN, CDR2 FVKESK. The CDR3 covers 15 residues. Losses at the gene ends were 2 bases for V and 5 bases for J; bases not matched to a gene: 5. The CDR3 coding sequence is TGTGCCAGCAGCCAAAGACTAGCGGGAAACCACGAGCAGTACTTC. This codes for CASSQRLAGNHEQYF.

The CDR3 nucleotides are TGTGCCAGCAGCCCCGCCGGACACCTGAACACTGAAGCTTTCTTT. Amino acids: CASSPAGHLNTEAFF. V is TRBV7-2 and J is TRBJ1-1, with D possibly being TRBD1 (5 bases). Per germline, CDR1 SGHTA and CDR2 FQGNSA. Deletions cut 5 bases from V and 0 bases from J, with 13 bases between. The CDR3 spans 15 residues. The full variable domain, completed using reference TRBV7-2 and TRBJ1-1, is GAGVSQSPSNKVTEKGKDVELRCDPISGHTALYWYRQSLGQGLEFLIYFQGNSAPDKSGLPSDRFSAERTGGSVSTLTIQRTQQEDSAVYLCASSPAGHLNTEAFFGQGTRLTVV.

The V gene is TRBV2, the J gene TRBJ2-7; D unclear. The CDR3 is 18 residues long. Per germline, CDR1 SNHLY and CDR2 FYNNEI. V lost 2 bases and J 0 bases, leaving 20 bases between the germline ends. This CDR3 is CASSELRLGGSRSYEQYF. The DNA of the CDR3 is TGTGCCAGCAGTGAATTACGTCTTGGCGGCAGTCGCTCCTACGAGCAGTACTTC.

The chain joins TRBV28 to TRBJ1-1; TRBD1 is a possible D gene (5 bases). This CDR3 comprises 16 residues. V was pared by 10 bases and J by 1 base, with 22 bases between. Germline V CDR1 and CDR2: MDHEN, SYDVKM. CDR3 protein: CATTPNDSGGNTEAFF. The CDR3 nucleotides read TGTGCCACCACTCCCAACGACAGCGGTGGGAACACTGAAGCTTTCTTT.

The chain links TRBV6-1 to TRBJ1-5; no reliable D call. V was cut by 0 bases and J by 3 bases, with 6 bases left in between. Germline V CDR1 and CDR2: MNHNS, SASEGT. CDR3 length: 14 residues. The CDR3 nucleotides are TGTGCCAGCAGTGAAGCTCCGCCCAATCAGCCCCAGCATTTT. It codes for CASSEAPPNQPQHF.

The chain carries TRBV19 and TRBJ2-1; a possible D gene is TRBD2 (6 bases). CDR1 LNHDA and CDR2 SQIVND come from the germline V gene (reference sequence). The V end lost 2 bases, the J end lost 7 bases, and 12 bases lay between the germline ends. The CDR3 sequence is 14 residues long. The CDR3 loop is CASSIPGVLNEQFF. CDR3 nucleotides: TGTGCCAGTAGTATACCGGGGGTATTGAATGAGCAGTTCTTC.

The chain's CDR3 is CASSPRQGITPGELFF. CDR3 DNA: TGTGCCAGCTCACCTCGACAGGGGATTACCCCCGGGGAGCTGTTTTTT. The chain links TRBV18 to TRBJ2-2, with 8 bases aligning to TRBD1. The germline gives CDR1 KGHSH, CDR2 LQKENI. The CDR3 runs 16 residues. With V trimmed by 3 bases and J by 6 bases, 9 bases remained unmatched.

V is TRBV2 and J is TRBJ2-7, with 8 bases fitting TRBD2. The length of the CDR3 is 13 residues. CDR1 SNHLY and CDR2 FYNNEI come from the germline V gene. V gave up 4 bases and J gave up 5 bases; unmatched junction bases: 4. CDR3 protein: CASSGSGAHEQYF. DNA for the CDR3: TGTGCCAGCAGTGGTAGCGGGGCCCACGAGCAGTACTTC.

The gene calls are TRBV30 and TRBJ2-7; D unclear. The CDR3 totals 15 residues. From germline, CDR1 is GTSNPN and CDR2 SVGIG (reference sequence). Trimming left V 1 base short and J 0 bases short, with 13 bases between. DNA of the CDR3: TGTGCCTGGAGTGCCGGTCACTCATCCTCCTACGAGCAGTACTTC. The encoded protein is CAWSAGHSSSYEQYF.

This clone was picked up a small number of times. The chain recombines TRBV30 with TRBJ1-4; the match to TRBD1 covers 7 bases. Trimming cost V 8 bases and J 8 bases; bases outside gene matches: 11. CDR1 GTSNPN and CDR2 SVGIG come from the germline V gene (reference sequence). There are 13 residues in the CDR3. The CDR3 bases are TGTGCCCCGAGGGGAGGGGGCAGCGAAAAACTGTTTTTT. Translating gives CAPRGGGSEKLFF.

In DNA form, the CDR3 reads TGCGCCAGCAGCTTGGTGGTTGAGCGGACAGATACGCAGTATTTT. This sequence encodes CASSLVVERTDTQYF. The chain uses TRBV5-1 and TRBJ2-3; TRBD2 might be the D (5 bases). Germline-derived CDR1 and CDR2 are SGHRS and YFSETQ. Trimming pared 0 bases from V and 3 bases from J, leaving 11 bases between. The CDR3 consists of 15 residues.

The V call is TRBV7-3, the J call TRBJ1-2; D perhaps matches TRBD1 (5 bases). Germline V gene lookup returns CDR1 SGHTA and CDR2 FQGTGA. The V and J ends lost 0 bases and 4 bases respectively, with 9 bases between them. This CDR3 has 14 residues. CDR3 protein: CASSLTGGIYGYTF. As DNA, the CDR3 is TGTGCCAGCAGCTTAACCGGGGGGATCTATGGCTACACCTTC.

This clone came up once. The gene calls are TRBV24-1 and TRBJ2-3; D is perhaps TRBD2 (6 bases). Trimming shortened V by 4 bases and J by 5 bases, and 12 bases separated the two germline ends. This CDR3 contains 14 residues. In germline, CDR1 is KGHDR, CDR2 SFDVKD. The CDR3 nucleotides read TGTGCCACCAGTGACCCAGGGACTCGAGATACGCAGTATTTT. Residues: CATSDPGTRDTQYF.

This chain connects TRBV6-5 to TRBJ1-5; unclear D gene. This CDR3 contains 15 residues. CDR1 is MNHEY and CDR2 is SVGAGI in the germline V gene. Trimming stripped 2 bases from V and 6 bases from J, with 14 bases between. DNA of the CDR3: TGTGCCAGCAGTTACGGGTCGGGTTTGAGTCAGCCCCAGCATTTT. Its protein product is CASSYGSGLSQPQHF.

The V call is TRBV2, the J call TRBJ1-3; 9 bases are shared with TRBD1. With 7 bases clipped from V and 0 bases from J, the junction kept 7 bases outside the gene matches. The CDR3 spans 16 residues. Germline-derived CDR1 and CDR2 are SNHLY and FYNNEI. CDR3 sequence reads: CASNRDRGFSGNTIYF. The CDR3 DNA is TGTGCCAGCAATAGAGACAGGGGGTTCTCTGGAAACACCATATATTTT.